These 5 T cell receptor beta chains were sequenced from one sample in a study of molecular identifiers for immune sequencing clone quantification. TCRdb ran MiXCR on the PCR reads and lists one entry per CDR3 protein. Of some 70,000 distinct CDR3 sequences listed, over 15% are singletons. What was sequenced was naive CD8+ T cells from blood, with Jurkat cell RNA spiked in. Subset here: FACS-sorted CD8+CD4-CCR7+CD45RA+ naive T cells. Source of these receptors: a human donor in good health. Some libraries in this study had Jurkat cell RNA spiked in.

This clonotype appeared many times. This chain joins TRBV19 and TRBJ1-1; D gene ambiguous. Germline CDR1 LNHDA, CDR2 SQIVND (reference sequence). CDR3 size: 12 residues. V was trimmed by 5 bases and J by 1 base, leaving 5 bases between them. This chain's CDR3 is CASSDWNTEAFF. DNA of the CDR3: TGTGCCAGTAGTGACTGGAACACTGAAGCTTTCTTT. The complete variable domain, with remaining parts taken from reference TRBV19 and TRBJ1-1, reads DGGITQSPKYLFRKEGQNVTLSCEQNLNHDAMYWYRQDPGQGLRLIYYSQIVNDFQKGDIAEGYSVSREKKESFPLTVTSAQKNPTAFYLCASSDWNTEAFFGQGTRLTVV.

The CDR3 DNA sequence: TGTGCCACCAGTGACAAGTACCAAGAGACCCAGTACTTC. Its protein product is CATSDKYQETQYF. This chain uses TRBV24-1 with TRBJ2-5; D not certain. The length of the CDR3 is 13 residues. Trimming shortened V by 4 bases and J by 0 bases, and 5 bases separated the two germline ends. The germline V gene has CDR1 KGHDR and CDR2 SFDVKD.

This clonotype was detected ten times or more. The chain links TRBV19 to TRBJ1-1; TRBD1 might be the D (6 bases). The length of the CDR3 is 17 residues. Germline CDR1 and CDR2: LNHDA and SQIVND (reference sequence). V was clipped by 5 bases and J by 4 bases, with 23 bases between them. The CDR3 bases are TGTGCCAGTAGTGGTCTCAGGGGCGCATTGTTTGGCACTGAAGCTTTCTTT. It translates to CASSGLRGALFGTEAFF.

Regarding this clonotype: A much larger clone lies one base from this, so it may be a read error. This chain uses TRBV7-6 with TRBJ2-2; unclear D gene. From germline, CDR1 is SGHVS and CDR2 FNYEAQ. The CDR3 spans 13 residues. The CDR3 sequence: CASGLPGTGELFF. DNA for the CDR3: TGTGCCAGCGGCTTACCGGGTACCGGGGAGCTGTTTTTT.

This clonotype was seen many times. The CDR3 nucleotides read TGTGCCAGCAGCCCCCACTCCTACGAGCAGTACTTC. Amino acids: CASSPHSYEQYF. V is TRBV7-8 and J is TRBJ2-7; D is undetermined. The CDR3 extends over 12 amino acids. V was cut by 5 bases and J by 0 bases, with 5 bases left in between. Germline loops: CDR1 SGHVS, CDR2 FQNEAQ.